Following are 10 T cell receptor beta chains from one sample sequenced in a study of T cell responses to AZD1222 COVID-19 vaccine. The data were produced by immunoSEQ multiplex PCR, yet TCRdb's version contains in-frame clones alone and is incomplete. This sample has about 170,000 clones, with over 80% found just once. The sequenced sample was peripheral blood, obtained 28 days after the second dose of the MenACWY control vaccine. These TCRs come from an adult who received the MenACWY meningococcal vaccine as a control.

The chain uses TRBV6-6 and TRBJ2-7; D uncertain. Germline lookup yields CDR1 MNHNY and CDR2 SVGAGI (reference sequence). The V end lost 5 bases, the J end lost 3 bases, and 8 bases lay between the germline ends. CDR3 length: 12 residues. CDR3 sequence reads: CASSLDLYEQYF. The CDR3 DNA reads TGTGCCAGCAGTCTTGACCTCTACGAGCAGTACTTC.

The chain couples TRBV7-9 to TRBJ1-3; D is ambiguous. Between the trimmed V and J ends, which lost 5 bases and 0 bases, there was a span of 14 bases. CDR1 and CDR2 (germline): SEHNR, FQNEAQ (reference sequence). The CDR3 is 16 residues long. The CDR3 DNA reads TGTGCCAGCAGCAACAATCTTGAAGGCTCTGGAAACACCATATATTTT. Encoded protein: CASSNNLEGSGNTIYF.

The CDR3 sequence is CASSPGDREYEQYF. In DNA, the CDR3 is TGTGCCAGCTCACCCGGCGACAGGGAATACGAGCAGTACTTC. The chain is built from TRBV18 and TRBJ2-7; 7 bases fit TRBD1. This CDR3 region has 14 residues. V shed 3 bases, J shed 4 bases, and the junction held 6 bases outside the gene matches. Germline V gene lookup returns CDR1 KGHSH and CDR2 LQKENI. Full variable domain (remainder filled in from reference TRBV18 and TRBJ2-7): NAGVMQNPRHLVRRRGQEARLRCSPMKGHSHVYWYRQLPEEGLKFMVYLQKENIIDESGMPKERFSAEFPKEGPSILRIQQVVRGDSAAYFCASSPGDREYEQYFGPGTRLTVT.

The chain has TRBV28 and TRBJ2-5, with 9 bases matching TRBD2. Trimming took 3 bases from V and 5 from J; bases not matched to a gene: 7. The CDR3 is 15 amino acids. The germline CDR1 and CDR2 sequences are MDHEN and SYDVKM. The CDR3 DNA follows: TGTGCCAGCAGTTTTAGCGGGAGTAGGCTGGAGACCCAGTACTTC. It codes for CASSFSGSRLETQYF.

The V call is TRBV20-1, the J call TRBJ1-1; D unclear. Trimming stripped 0 bases from V and 11 bases from J, with 10 bases between. The CDR3 has 11 amino acids. Germline loops: CDR1 DFQATT, CDR2 SNEGSKA (reference sequence). The CDR3 region is CSARDTRRAFF. CDR3 in DNA: TGCAGTGCTAGAGATACTAGGCGGGCTTTCTTT.

The chain links TRBV27 to TRBJ2-1; D may be TRBD1 or TRBD2 (5 bases each). Germline lookup yields CDR1 MNHEY and CDR2 SMNVEV (reference sequence). The CDR3 runs to 14 residues. The V and J ends lost 1 base and 6 bases respectively, with 10 bases between them. The CDR3 is CASSLWGRANEQFF. The DNA for the CDR3 is TGTGCCAGCAGTTTATGGGGGAGAGCCAATGAGCAGTTCTTC.

The rearrangement links TRBV18 to TRBJ2-1; tentatively, D is TRBD2 (5 bases). The CDR3 covers 12 residues. Germline CDR1 and CDR2: KGHSH and LQKENI. With 6 bases removed from V and 6 bases from J, the gap between germline ends came to 9 bases. CDR3 bases: TGTGCCAGCTCGACCCGGGGCAATGAGCAGTTCTTC. This translates into CASSTRGNEQFF.

This clone occurred once. The V and J genes are TRBV5-6 and TRBJ1-6, with unresolved D. Germline V gene sequence: CDR1 SGHDT, CDR2 YYEEEE. Trimming took 4 bases from V and 8 from J, leaving 16 bases between them. The CDR3 covers 15 residues. The CDR3 DNA is TGTGCCAGCAGCCCCAGGACCCCGTTCGATTCACCCCTCCACTTT. Its protein product is CASSPRTPFDSPLHF.

V usage is TRBV7-9 and J usage is TRBJ1-2, with unresolved D. The V gene's germline CDR1 is SEHNR and CDR2 FQNEAQ (reference sequence). This CDR3 comprises 13 residues. V was shortened by 1 base and J by 6 bases, with 9 bases between the two germline ends. CDR3: CASSLVGDHGYTF. CDR3 bases: TGTGCCAGCAGCTTAGTGGGTGACCATGGCTACACCTTC. Full variable domain (missing parts from reference TRBV7-9 and TRBJ1-2): DTGVSQNPRHKITKRGQNVTFRCDPISEHNRLYWYRQTLGQGPEFLTYFQNEAQLEKSRLLSDRFSAERPKGSFSTLEIQRTEQGDSAMYLCASSLVGDHGYTFGSGTRLTVV.

The chain recombines TRBV28 with TRBJ1-1; D is unresolved. This CDR3 region has 14 residues. Trimming left V 3 bases short and J 2 bases short, with 10 bases between. Per germline, CDR1 MDHEN and CDR2 SYDVKM. The CDR3 sequence: CASSFIERNTEAFF. CDR3 coding DNA: TGTGCCAGCAGTTTTATCGAGAGAAACACTGAAGCTTTCTTT.